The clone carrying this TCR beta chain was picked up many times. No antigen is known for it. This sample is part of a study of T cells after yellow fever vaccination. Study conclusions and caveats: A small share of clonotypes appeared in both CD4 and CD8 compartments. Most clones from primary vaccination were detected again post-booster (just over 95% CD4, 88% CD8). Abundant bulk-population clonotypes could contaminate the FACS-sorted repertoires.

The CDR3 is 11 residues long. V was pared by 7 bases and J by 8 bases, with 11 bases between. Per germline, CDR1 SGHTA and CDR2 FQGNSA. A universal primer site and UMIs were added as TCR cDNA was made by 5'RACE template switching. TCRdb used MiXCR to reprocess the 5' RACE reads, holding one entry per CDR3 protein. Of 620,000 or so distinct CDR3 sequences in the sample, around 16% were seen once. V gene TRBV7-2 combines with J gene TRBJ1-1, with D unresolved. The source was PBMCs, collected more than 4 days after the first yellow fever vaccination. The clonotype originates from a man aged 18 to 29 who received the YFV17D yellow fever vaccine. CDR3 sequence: CASTPGREAFF. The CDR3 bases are TGTGCCAGCACCCCCGGCAGAGAAGCTTTCTTT. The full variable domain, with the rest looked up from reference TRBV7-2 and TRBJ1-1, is GAGVSQSPSNKVTEKGKDVELRCDPISGHTALYWYRQSLGQGLEFLIYFQGNSAPDKSGLPSDRFSAERTGGSVSTLTIQRTQQEDSAVYLCASTPGREAFFGQGTRLTVV.